A single sample gave rise to the 23 T cell receptor beta chains below, sequenced in a study of blood T cells in healthy people across ages (dated by TCRdb to between 2014 and 2017). The library was made by 5' RACE. Reads for this sample came from an Illumina HiSeq 2500. The second PCR ran for about 6 to 11 cycles and used a J-beta primer mix along with a sample-barcoded 5' primer. Starting from the raw public reads, TCRdb applied fastp trimming at Q25, assembled clones with MiXCR and retained in-frame beta chains. Every entry covers one CDR3 protein and lists the most common genes and DNA from its rows. In this sample the table shows over a million distinct CDR3 sequences, 40% to 45% of which occur a single time. Jointly, the top ten make up 15% to 20% of the sample. The sequencing input was blood. The receptors stem from a woman aged 55-69 years in good health.

The genes are TRBV12-3 or TRBV12-4 and TRBJ1-2; D remains unclear. V was pared by 5 bases and J by 4 bases, with 14 bases between. The CDR3 is 14 amino acids. The CDR3, as DNA: TGTGCCAGCAGTCCTACCTTAACCTCCTATGGCTACACCTTC. Translated, it gives CASSPTLTSYGYTF.

The rearrangement links TRBV6-2 or TRBV6-3 to TRBJ2-5, with D maybe TRBD2 (6 bases). Matching the DNA end better, TRBJ2-7 makes the J call doubtful. The CDR3 loop spans 16 amino acids. CDR1 MNHEY and CDR2 SVGEGT come from the germline V gene. CDR3 sequence reads: CASSTGRTGVSYEQYF. The CDR3 DNA sequence: TGTGCCAGCAGTACGGGTCGAACGGGAGTGTCCTACGAGCAGTACTTC.

CDR3 sequence: CSARDPDFHSYNEQFF. CDR3 bases: TGCAGTGCTAGAGACCCGGACTTCCACTCCTACAATGAGCAGTTCTTC. V usage is TRBV20-1 and J usage is TRBJ2-1; tentative D call: TRBD2 (5 bases). Trimming removed 0 bases at V and 0 bases at J, with 12 bases between. CDR1 is DFQATT and CDR2 is SNEGSKA in the germline V gene (reference sequence). The CDR3 sequence is 16 residues long.

V is TRBV7-8 and J is TRBJ2-5; D possibly corresponds to TRBD2 (5 bases). Germline V gene data show CDR1 as SGHVS and CDR2 as FQNEAQ. The CDR3 contains 14 residues. V was trimmed by 2 bases and J by 13 bases, leaving 20 bases between them. The CDR3 is CASSLRRENPRGYF. In DNA form, the CDR3 reads TGTGCCAGCAGCTTACGACGGGAAAACCCCAGAGGGTACTTC. The full variable domain, rest sourced from reference TRBV7-8 and TRBJ2-5, is GAGVSQSPRYKVAKRGQDVALRCDPISGHVSLFWYQQALGQGPEFLTYFQNEAQLDKSGLPSDRFFAERPEGSVSTLKIQRTQQEDSAVYLCASSLRRENPRGYFGPGTRLLVL.

The chain employs TRBV11-2 and TRBJ2-5, with TRBD1 as a possible D gene (5 bases). The length of the CDR3 is 14 residues. Germline V gives CDR1 SGHAT, CDR2 FQNNGV. Trimming removed 5 bases at V and 5 bases at J, with 15 bases between. The CDR3, as DNA: TGTGCCAGCAGCATCGCAGGGCTCACGGAGACCCAGTACTTC. Protein: CASSIAGLTETQYF.

This clonotype was seen once. The V call is TRBV29-1, the J call TRBJ1-1, with a weak D call TRBD1 (6 bases). Per germline, CDR1 SQVTM and CDR2 ANQGSEA. The CDR3 consists of 13 residues. Trimming left V 7 bases short and J 0 bases short, with 12 bases between. CDR3 protein: CSAGDRMNTEAFF. In nucleotides, the CDR3 is TGCAGCGCTGGTGACAGGATGAACACTGAAGCTTTCTTT. The variable domain in full, completed from reference TRBV29-1 and TRBJ1-1, reads SAVISQKPSRDICQRGTSLTIQCQVDSQVTMMFWYRQQPGQSLTLIATANQGSEATYESGFVIDKFPISRPNLTFSTLTVSNMSPEDSSIYLCSAGDRMNTEAFFGQGTRLTVV.

In this sample, this clonotype turned up a few times. This rearrangement joins TRBV20-1 to TRBJ2-1; 8 nucleotides match TRBD2. The CDR3 contains 15 residues. Germline values: CDR1 DFQATT, CDR2 SNEGSKA (reference sequence). The V gene end was trimmed by 1 base and the J gene end by 3 bases; junction bases not matched to a gene: 5. The DNA for the CDR3 is TGCAGTGCTAGAGGACAGCGGGAGTTCTACAATGAGCAGTTCTTC. Translation gives CSARGQREFYNEQFF.

The chain employs TRBV27 and TRBJ2-1, with D tentatively TRBD2 (6 bases). Germline V gene lookup returns CDR1 MNHEY and CDR2 SMNVEV (reference sequence). Trimming left V 5 bases short and J 5 bases short, with 13 bases between. This CDR3 spans 14 amino acids. The CDR3 DNA reads TGTGCCAGCAGTCCATTCGGAGGGGACAATGAGCAGTTCTTC. It codes for CASSPFGGDNEQFF.

The V call is TRBV6-2 or TRBV6-3, the J call TRBJ2-5, with unresolved D. The germline CDR1 and CDR2 sequences are MNHEY and SVGEGT. The CDR3 is 13 residues long. The V gene lost 5 bases and the J gene lost 11 bases, with 18 bases spanning the gap. The CDR3 sequence is CASSNQDGYGQYF. The CDR3 nucleotides are TGTGCCAGCAGTAACCAAGACGGGTACGGGCAGTACTTC.

Worth noting for this clonotype: One end of the junction varies from germline; a read error may be responsible. The V gene is TRBV25-1, the J gene TRBJ2-5; the match to TRBD2 covers 15 bases. This CDR3 is 17 amino acids long. Germline V gene sequence: CDR1 MGHDK, CDR2 SYGVNS. DNA for the CDR3: TGTGTCAGCAGTGCAACGGGACTAGCGGGAGGTCTCGAGACCCAGTACTTC. Residues: CVSSATGLAGGLETQYF.

The chain has TRBV15 and TRBJ2-5; 9 bases align to TRBD1. The trim removed 0 bases at V and 11 bases at J, leaving 10 bases unmatched. There are 15 residues in the CDR3. The germline gives CDR1 LNHNV, CDR2 YYDKDF (reference sequence). CDR3 amino acids: CATSRDSGQGGEQYF. CDR3 in DNA: TGTGCCACCAGCAGAGATTCGGGACAGGGCGGTGAGCAGTACTTC.

This clonotype was seen a handful of times. The chain joins TRBV6-5 to TRBJ1-4, with D tentatively TRBD1 (5 bases). Germline V CDR1 and CDR2: MNHEY, SVGAGI. This CDR3 comprises 15 residues. Trimming stripped 0 bases from V and 6 bases from J, with 11 bases between. The DNA of the CDR3 is TGTGCCAGCAGTTACTCGTGGGGCGCGGATGAAAAACTGTTTTTT. Its translation is CASSYSWGADEKLFF.

This rearrangement joins TRBV27 to TRBJ2-7; D is undetermined. The CDR3 sequence is 15 residues long. V lost 2 bases and J 3 bases, leaving 14 bases between the germline ends. Per germline, CDR1 MNHEY and CDR2 SMNVEV (reference sequence). The CDR3 bases are TGTGCCAGCAGTTTAGTTCAACACGTACGCTACGAGCAGTACTTC. It encodes CASSLVQHVRYEQYF.

The J gene is TRBJ2-1, the V gene TRBV19, with 9 bases that match TRBD2. Germline trimming cut 6 bases from V and 0 bases from J; bases unmatched to any gene: 6. This CDR3 contains 16 residues. Germline CDR1 LNHDA, CDR2 SQIVND (reference sequence). This CDR3 reads CASSRLAARSYNEQFF. CDR3 coding DNA: TGTGCCAGTAGCCGACTAGCGGCCCGCTCCTACAATGAGCAGTTCTTC. Variable domain in full (rest from reference TRBV19 and TRBJ2-1): DGGITQSPKYLFRKEGQNVTLSCEQNLNHDAMYWYRQDPGQGLRLIYYSQIVNDFQKGDIAEGYSVSREKKESFPLTVTSAQKNPTAFYLCASSRLAARSYNEQFFGPGTRLTVL.

J is TRBJ1-2 and V is TRBV12-3 or TRBV12-4, with 9 bases lining up with TRBD1. There are 15 residues in the CDR3. Trimming removed 6 bases from V and 2 bases from J; junction bases left unmatched: 7. The CDR3 protein is CASSRGQGRNYGYTF. CDR3 DNA: TGTGCCAGCAGCAGAGGACAGGGGCGCAACTATGGCTACACCTTC.

V is TRBV6-6 and J is TRBJ2-7; D call uncertain. The assigned J gene may be wrong: the sequence end matches TRBJ2-5 better. Germline V gene lookup returns CDR1 MNHNY and CDR2 SVGAGI (reference sequence). This CDR3 has 14 residues. CDR3 amino acids: CASSDSFTGETQYF. The CDR3 nucleotides are TGTGCCAGCAGTGATAGCTTTACTGGGGAGACCCAGTACTTC.

There are a few counts of this clonotype. The chain joins TRBV20-1 to TRBJ2-4, with 9 nucleotides matching TRBD1. The tail of the sequence fits TRBJ2-7 better, so the J call may be wrong. The CDR3 runs 14 residues. CDR1 and CDR2 (germline): DFQATT, SNEGSKA (reference sequence). The CDR3 region is CSASLGQGPYEQYF. The CDR3, as DNA: TGCAGTGCTAGTTTGGGACAGGGTCCCTACGAGCAGTACTTC.

This clonotype was observed a single time. The chain couples TRBV4-1 to TRBJ2-1; D not resolved. The V end was cut by 6 bases, the J end by 7 bases, with 13 bases between. CDR3 size: 13 residues. The germline gives CDR1 MGHRA, CDR2 YSYEKL. CDR3 bases: TGCGCCAGCAGTCTCGTCGTTTGGAATGAGCAGTTCTTC. Encoded protein: CASSLVVWNEQFF.

This clonotype occurred a few times. The chain recombines TRBV6-1 with TRBJ2-7, with 8 bases matching TRBD1. Germline loops: CDR1 MNHNS, CDR2 SASEGT. With V trimmed by 0 bases and J by 3 bases, 13 bases remained unmatched. CDR3 length equals 18 residues. The CDR3 sequence is CASSEAQRLQGVDYEQYF. In DNA form, the CDR3 reads TGTGCCAGCAGTGAAGCCCAAAGGTTACAGGGGGTGGACTACGAGCAGTACTTC.

This clonotype was counted ten times or more. V is TRBV2 and J is TRBJ1-6; 7 bases align to TRBD1. V lost 2 bases and J lost 7; bases outside the gene matches: 8. This CDR3 has 16 amino acids. CDR1 and CDR2 from the germline V gene are SNHLY and FYNNEI. The CDR3 sequence: CASSEITQGGNSPLHF. The DNA of the CDR3 is TGTGCCAGCAGTGAAATTACCCAGGGGGGGAATTCACCCCTCCACTTT.

This clonotype was seen a handful of times. The rearrangement uses TRBV28 and TRBJ2-7; maybe TRBD1 (5 bases). Germline CDR1 MDHEN, CDR2 SYDVKM. The CDR3 has 16 amino acids. The V gene lost 1 base and the J gene lost 5 bases, with 18 bases spanning the gap. CDR3 DNA sequence: TGTGCCAGCAGTTTATTGCAGGGCTCCAGAGGCGACGAGCAGTACTTC. As protein: CASSLLQGSRGDEQYF.

The genes are TRBV6-1 and TRBJ2-6; D remains ambiguous. V lost 7 bases and J lost 4, with 11 bases in between. Germline lookup yields CDR1 MNHNS and CDR2 SASEGT. The CDR3 extends over 14 amino acids. The CDR3 DNA sequence: TGTGCCAGCATGCCTTTGGCGGGGGCCAACGTCCTGACTTTC. This codes for CASMPLAGANVLTF.

The V gene is TRBV2, the J gene TRBJ2-2, with no clear D. V lost 6 bases and J 3 bases, leaving 14 bases between the germline ends. The CDR3 contains 15 residues. Germline V gene sequence: CDR1 SNHLY, CDR2 FYNNEI. The CDR3 nucleotides are TGTGCCAGCAGCGAGACACCTCTACACACCGGGGAGCTGTTTTTT. As protein: CASSETPLHTGELFF. The entire variable domain, with the rest obtained from reference TRBV2 and TRBJ2-2, is as follows: EPEVTQTPSHQVTQMGQEVILRCVPISNHLYFYWYRQILGQKVEFLVSFYNNEISEKSEIFDDQFSVERPDGSNFTLKIRSTKLEDSAMYFCASSETPLHTGELFFGEGSRLTVL.